The clone carrying this T cell receptor (beta chain) was seen repeatedly, ten times or more. Antigen specificity is unknown. Germline V CDR1 and CDR2: SGHTA, FQGNSA. V gave up 5 bases and J gave up 7 bases, with 14 bases separating them. CDR3 length: 13 amino acids. The sample comes from a study of response to subunit inactivated influenza vaccine. TCRdb itself ran the RT-PCR reads through MiXCR, one entry per CDR3 protein. The sample yields 490,000 or so distinct CDR3 sequences, around 8% seen once. The study's findings and limits: Each seasonal influenza vaccination recruits few new T cells, the authors suggested.

The sample was PBMCs from blood, taken less than 30 months after vaccination. The clonotype comes from a man aged 45 to 75 who received an inactivated influenza vaccine. The chain couples TRBV7-2 to TRBJ1-2, with D hard to call. CDR3 residues: CASSQTSSGGYTF. The DNA of the CDR3 is TGTGCCAGCAGCCAGACTTCCTCCGGTGGCTACACCTTC.